The 29 T cell receptor beta chains given below trace back to one sample, sequenced in a study of CD8 T cells in Susac syndrome. RNA was extracted with the RNeasy kit, and a quantity of about 0.45 to 1 ug was reverse transcribed using random hexamers. Each CDR3 protein is one row after TCRdb ran MiXCR on the immunoSEQ multiplex PCR reads. The table shows about 210,000 distinct CDR3 sequences, with around 95% occurring only once. Sequencing was done on a sample of CD4+ T cells from PBMCs. Receptors originate from a human donor with multiple sclerosis.

The chain uses TRBV29-1 and TRBJ1-5, with D hard to call. The CDR3 is 12 residues long. V was clipped by 4 bases and J by 7 bases, with 11 bases between them. Germline values: CDR1 SQVTM, CDR2 ANQGSEA. The CDR3 DNA is TGCAGCGTTGGGGGATCGGGGCAGCCCCAGCATTTT. It is translated as CSVGGSGQPQHF.

V usage is TRBV20-1 and J usage is TRBJ1-6, with D perhaps TRBD1 (5 bases). Looked up from germline, CDR1 is DFQATT and CDR2 is SNEGSKA (reference sequence). Trimming stripped 6 bases from V and 8 bases from J, with 14 bases between. This CDR3 comprises 13 residues. The CDR3 region has the DNA TGCAGTGCAAGTAAGGGCAGGGATTCACCCCTCCACTTT. Translated, it gives CSASKGRDSPLHF.

The chain uses TRBV4-1 and TRBJ2-6; 11 positions match TRBD1. CDR1 is MGHRA, CDR2 YSYEKL, per germline. The CDR3 runs to 18 residues. Unmatched junction bases numbered 6, after V lost 4 bases and J lost 1 base. The DNA of the CDR3 is TGCGCCAGCAGCCTCGGACAGGGGGCGGTATCTGGGGCCAACGTCCTGACTTTC. As protein: CASSLGQGAVSGANVLTF.

The rearrangement links TRBV3-1 to TRBJ2-7, with 11 bases aligning to TRBD2. CDR3 length: 18 amino acids. V was clipped by 5 bases and J by 3 bases; unmatched bases: 15. The germline V gene has CDR1 LGHDT and CDR2 YNNKEL (reference sequence). The CDR3 nucleotides are TGTGCCAGCAGCATCTCGACAGGGACCGGGACTAGCGGCTACGAGCAGTACTTC. It codes for CASSISTGTGTSGYEQYF.

This rearrangement joins TRBV19 to TRBJ1-2; D is ambiguous. This CDR3 is built from 14 residues. Germline-derived CDR1 and CDR2 are LNHDA and SQIVND (reference sequence). Trimming removed 7 bases from V and 4 bases from J, with 16 bases in between. CDR3: CASTPEGFGYGYTF. The CDR3 DNA reads TGTGCCAGTACCCCAGAGGGATTCGGCTATGGCTACACCTTC.

This clonotype has just one count. V is TRBV7-6 and J is TRBJ2-7, with D maybe TRBD1 (5 bases). The CDR3 has 12 residues. CDR1 SGHVS and CDR2 FNYEAQ come from the germline V gene. The germline V and J ends were trimmed by 3 bases and 6 bases, with 9 bases remaining between them. CDR3 residues: CASSFPQGEQYV. DNA for the CDR3: TGTGCCAGCAGCTTCCCTCAGGGCGAGCAGTACGTC.

The chain couples TRBV20-1 to TRBJ2-3; 8 bases align to TRBD1. The CDR3 consists of 14 residues. V lost 3 bases, J lost 2 bases, and 4 bases stayed unmatched. The germline CDR1 and CDR2 sequences are DFQATT and SNEGSKA (reference sequence). The chain's CDR3 is CSARDRVFTDTQYF. CDR3 DNA sequence: TGCAGTGCTAGGGACAGGGTCTTCACAGATACGCAGTATTTT.

The chain links TRBV13 to TRBJ2-7, with a weak D call TRBD2 (6 bases). CDR1 PRHDT and CDR2 FYEKMQ come from the germline V gene (reference sequence). V was shortened by 3 bases and J by 6 bases, with 9 bases between the two germline ends. The CDR3 length is 12 residues. In DNA form, the CDR3 reads TGTGCCAGCAGCTTCGGCGGGACCGAGCAGTACGTC. It translates to CASSFGGTEQYV.

This rearrangement joins TRBV20-1 to TRBJ1-2, with a possible D match to TRBD1 (5 bases). The CDR3 is made up of 10 amino acids. Trimming shortened V by 6 bases and J by 6 bases, and 8 bases separated the two germline ends. Looked up from germline, CDR1 is DFQATT and CDR2 is SNEGSKA (reference sequence). CDR3 region: CSAGPDGYTF. CDR3 in DNA: TGCAGTGCGGGGCCCGATGGCTACACCTTC.

This clonotype was seen only once. The V and J genes are TRBV29-1 and TRBJ2-1; TRBD2 matches 14 bases. This CDR3 contains 14 residues. Germline CDR1 reads SQVTM; CDR2 reads ANQGSEA. The V gene end was trimmed by 6 bases and the J gene end by 9 bases; junction bases not matched to a gene: 7. CDR3: CSVRLAGGLSEQFF. The DNA of the CDR3 is TGCAGCGTGAGACTAGCGGGGGGGCTGAGTGAGCAGTTCTTC.

The V call is TRBV9, the J call TRBJ2-1, with D uncertain. Germline lookup yields CDR1 SGDLS and CDR2 YYNGEE. CDR3 length equals 12 residues. V dropped 7 bases and J dropped 10 bases, with 15 bases sitting between them. CDR3 protein: CASSLAIGEQFF. The CDR3 DNA follows: TGTGCCAGCTCCCTCGCTATTGGAGAGCAGTTCTTC.

CDR3 bases: TGTGCCAGCAGCAGGAAGACAACAACTAATGAAAAACTGTTTTTT. This codes for CASSRKTTTNEKLFF. This rearrangement joins TRBV3-1 to TRBJ1-4, with no clear D. The CDR3 runs to 15 residues. CDR1 and CDR2 from the germline V gene are LGHDT and YNNKEL (reference sequence). Trimming pared 5 bases from V and 0 bases from J, leaving 10 bases between.

The gene calls are TRBV5-1 and TRBJ2-4, with TRBD1 as a possible D gene (5 bases). This CDR3 has 14 residues. The V end lost 7 bases, the J end lost 8 bases, and 19 bases lay between the germline ends. Germline assignment: CDR1 SGHRS and CDR2 YFSETQ. The CDR3 sequence: CASGDQGVGDIQYF. CDR3 coding DNA: TGCGCCAGCGGAGACCAGGGTGTAGGGGACATTCAGTACTTC.

The rearrangement joins TRBV3-1 to TRBJ1-2; the D gene is possibly TRBD1 (6 bases). Germline V gene sequence: CDR1 LGHDT, CDR2 YNNKEL (reference sequence). This CDR3 contains 15 residues. V lost 4 bases and J lost 4, with 16 bases in between. This CDR3 reads CASSLGGGIGYGYTF. The DNA for the CDR3 is TGTGCCAGCAGCCTTGGCGGGGGCATCGGCTATGGCTACACCTTC.

The chain uses TRBV2 and TRBJ2-3, with a tentative D call TRBD2 (6 bases). V was trimmed by 8 bases and J by 3 bases, leaving 9 bases between them. CDR3 length: 12 amino acids. Germline CDR1 reads SNHLY; CDR2 reads FYNNEI. CDR3: CASHGGTDTQYF. CDR3 coding DNA: TGTGCCAGCCATGGAGGGACAGATACGCAGTATTTT.

This clonotype appeared once. In nucleotides, the CDR3 is TGCAGTGTCCTGGATACCCTAACCGGGGAGCTGTTTTTT. Translation gives CSVLDTLTGELFF. The rearrangement joins TRBV20-1 to TRBJ2-2; D is unclear. Germline loops: CDR1 DFQATT, CDR2 SNEGSKA (reference sequence). The germline V and J ends were trimmed by 7 bases and 5 bases, with 14 bases remaining between them. The CDR3 spans 13 residues.

The rearrangement links TRBV12-3 or TRBV12-4 to TRBJ2-2; unclear D gene. CDR3 length: 15 amino acids. Between the trimmed V and J ends, which lost 7 bases and 4 bases, there was a span of 16 bases. The CDR3 protein is CASTPRPVGTGELFF. The CDR3 bases are TGTGCCAGCACCCCGAGACCAGTGGGCACCGGGGAGCTGTTTTTT.

The chain carries TRBV24-1 and TRBJ2-1; D possibly uses TRBD1 or TRBD2 (5 bases each). Germline CDR1 is KGHDR and CDR2 is SFDVKD. V was trimmed by 3 bases and J by 0 bases, leaving 11 bases between them. The CDR3 length is 16 residues. The CDR3, as DNA: TGTGCCACCAGTGATCACGGTGGGACCTCCTACAATGAGCAGTTCTTC. Translating it yields CATSDHGGTSYNEQFF.

This rearrangement joins TRBV9 to TRBJ2-2; D gene ambiguous. The V end lost 4 bases, the J end lost 2 bases, and 12 bases lay between the germline ends. CDR1 is SGDLS, CDR2 YYNGEE, per germline. The CDR3 length is 15 residues. Here the CDR3 reads CASSYGRTNTGELFF. The CDR3 DNA follows: TGTGCCAGCAGCTACGGGCGAACCAACACCGGGGAGCTGTTTTTT.

The V and J genes are TRBV18 and TRBJ2-7; D is perhaps TRBD1 (5 bases). Trimming shortened V by 3 bases and J by 7 bases, and 10 bases separated the two germline ends. The CDR3 contains 12 residues. Germline assignment: CDR1 KGHSH and CDR2 LQKENI. CDR3 nucleotides: TGTGCCAGCTCACCCACAGGAGAAGAGCAGTACTTC. Amino acids: CASSPTGEEQYF.

V usage is TRBV12-3 or TRBV12-4 and J usage is TRBJ2-1, with 7 nucleotides matching TRBD1. This CDR3 is built from 16 residues. V trimming: 2 bases; J trimming: 3 bases; junction bases outside the gene matches: 7. As DNA, the CDR3 is TGTGCCAGCAGTTTAATAGCTTGGGACAGCTACAATGAGCAGTTCTTC. Translating gives CASSLIAWDSYNEQFF.

The chain combines TRBV12-3 or TRBV12-4 with TRBJ2-7, with 7 nucleotides matching TRBD1. J gave up 7 bases and V 3 bases, and 6 bases lay outside the gene matches. There are 13 residues in the CDR3. The CDR3 DNA reads as TGTGCCAGCAGTTTCCAGGCCAGGGGGGAGCAGTACGTC. Its translation is CASSFQARGEQYV.

The CDR3 nucleotides are TGTGCCTGGGGTCGAGGCGGGACAGGGGTCGATCAGCCCCAGCATTTT. Protein sequence: CAWGRGGTGVDQPQHF. The genes are TRBV30 and TRBJ1-5; TRBD1 matches 10 bases. Trimming removed 5 bases from V and 5 bases from J; junction bases left unmatched: 12. Germline CDR1 reads GTSNPN; CDR2 reads SVGIG (reference sequence). The CDR3 sequence is 16 residues long.

This rearrangement joins TRBV30 to TRBJ1-6, with D maybe TRBD1 (5 bases). The CDR3 covers 14 residues. Germline lookup yields CDR1 GTSNPN and CDR2 SVGIG (reference sequence). The CDR3 reads CAMTPGTDNSPLHF. The DNA for the CDR3 is TGTGCAATGACCCCCGGGACCGATAATTCACCCCTCCACTTT.

The CDR3 spells CASSPNGVKTQYF. In DNA form, the CDR3 reads TGTGCCAGCAGCCCTAACGGGGTAAAGACCCAGTACTTC. V gene TRBV6-5 combines with J gene TRBJ2-5; D is possibly TRBD2 (5 bases). V shed 6 bases and J shed 6 bases, with 14 bases lying between them. CDR3 length: 13 amino acids. Germline CDR1 and CDR2: MNHEY and SVGAGI.

This chain uses TRBV27 with TRBJ1-6, with D perhaps TRBD1 (5 bases). Trimming pared 2 bases from V and 9 bases from J, leaving 14 bases between. This CDR3 has 15 residues. In germline, CDR1 is MNHEY, CDR2 SMNVEV (reference sequence). The CDR3 coding sequence is TGTGCCAGCAGTTTAGGGGGTGACGCGGGTTCACCCCTCCACTTT. Protein: CASSLGGDAGSPLHF.

A single count supports this clonotype. The rearrangement joins TRBV9 to TRBJ2-2; a possible D gene is TRBD1 (5 bases). Per the germline V gene, CDR1 is SGDLS and CDR2 is YYNGEE. This CDR3 region has 15 residues. V dropped 8 bases and J dropped 4 bases, with 18 bases sitting between them. The CDR3 loop reads CARTDWKGPTGELFF. The CDR3 nucleotides read TGTGCCAGGACTGACTGGAAGGGGCCCACCGGGGAGCTGTTTTTT. Drawing the rest from reference TRBV9 and TRBJ2-2, the complete variable domain is DSGVTQTPKHLITATGQRVTLRCSPRSGDLSVYWYQQSLDQGLQFLIQYYNGEERAKGNILERFSAQQFPDLHSELNLSSLELGDSALYFCARTDWKGPTGELFFGEGSRLTVL.

The chain recombines TRBV20-1 with TRBJ2-1; TRBD2 aligns across 9 bases. The CDR3 is 13 residues long. Per germline, CDR1 DFQATT and CDR2 SNEGSKA (reference sequence). Germline trimming cut 0 bases from V and 14 bases from J; bases unmatched to any gene: 8. This chain's CDR3 is CSARDPAGGLEFF. CDR3 DNA: TGCAGTGCTAGAGACCCTGCGGGGGGGCTGGAGTTCTTC.

The CDR3 nucleotides read TGCGCCAGCAGCTTGGTTAGAGCTGGCACAGATACGCAGTATTTT. Amino acids: CASSLVRAGTDTQYF. This chain uses TRBV5-1 with TRBJ2-3; D is unclear. Per the germline V gene, CDR1 is SGHRS and CDR2 is YFSETQ. Deletions cut 0 bases from V and 1 base from J, with 9 bases between. The CDR3 totals 15 residues.